Presented here are 20 T cell receptor beta chains from one specimen sequenced in a study of identifying expanded T cells in peripheral blood. Sequenced by immunoSEQ multiplex PCR; TCRdb stores in-frame clones only, minus some. The repertoire has 90,000 to 95,000 clones, approximately 88% of them found once; the top ten carry approximately 5%. The specimen sequenced was blood. The receptor set was obtained from a person aged 18-70 years in good health.

The chain is built from TRBV19 and TRBJ1-5; TRBD1 might be the D (6 bases). V was trimmed by 6 bases and J by 2 bases, leaving 17 bases between them. This CDR3 has 16 residues. The germline CDR1 and CDR2 sequences are LNHDA and SQIVND (reference sequence). The CDR3 region has the DNA TGTGCCAGTAGACCACTACAGGACAGCGGCAATCAGCCCCAGCATTTT. Translated: CASRPLQDSGNQPQHF.

This chain links TRBV4-1 with TRBJ1-6, with TRBD1 as a possible D gene (5 bases). The V and J ends lost 1 base and 9 bases respectively, with 16 bases between them. CDR3 length: 16 amino acids. Per the germline V gene, CDR1 is MGHRA and CDR2 is YSYEKL. The CDR3 protein is CASSQARRGVRSPLHF. In DNA, the CDR3 is TGCGCCAGCAGCCAAGCCCGTCGGGGGGTACGTTCACCCCTCCACTTT.

The chain employs TRBV7-9 and TRBJ1-4, with TRBD1 identical over 7 bases. V lost 1 base, J lost 1 base, and 3 bases stayed unmatched. The CDR3 is 16 amino acids. Germline V lookup: CDR1 SEHNR, CDR2 FQNEAQ (reference sequence). This CDR3 reads CASSLGQGITNEKLFF. The CDR3 coding sequence is TGTGCCAGCAGCTTAGGACAGGGAATAACTAATGAAAAACTGTTTTTT.

This sequence joins TRBV7-2 and TRBJ1-3; maybe TRBD1 (6 bases). Between the trimmed V and J ends, which lost 3 bases and 1 base, there was a span of 7 bases. Looked up from germline, CDR1 is SGHTA and CDR2 is FQGNSA. This CDR3 comprises 14 residues. CDR3 bases: TGTGCCAGCAGCTTTGACAGGTCTGGAAACACCATATATTTT. As protein: CASSFDRSGNTIYF. The full variable domain, rest sourced from reference TRBV7-2 and TRBJ1-3, is GAGVSQSPSNKVTEKGKDVELRCDPISGHTALYWYRQSLGQGLEFLIYFQGNSAPDKSGLPSDRFSAERTGGSVSTLTIQRTQQEDSAVYLCASSFDRSGNTIYFGEGSWLTVV.

This chain connects TRBV13 to TRBJ2-4; TRBD1 matches 10 bases. V gave up 4 bases and J gave up 1 base; unmatched junction bases: 4. In germline, CDR1 is PRHDT, CDR2 FYEKMQ (reference sequence). This CDR3 comprises 16 residues. CDR3 in DNA: TGTGCCAGCAGCTCACCGGGACAGGGGGCCAAAAACATTCAGTACTTC. It is translated as CASSSPGQGAKNIQYF.

This clone was detected only once. The gene calls are TRBV27 and TRBJ2-7, with 7 bases fitting TRBD2. Germline V lookup: CDR1 MNHEY, CDR2 SMNVEV (reference sequence). V was pared by 1 base and J by 3 bases, with 6 bases of the junction left unmatched. The CDR3 spans 15 residues. CDR3 sequence (DNA): TGTGCCAGCAGTTTATGGGGGACTACGGACTACGAGCAGTACTTC. It is translated as CASSLWGTTDYEQYF.

This clone was observed once. The rearrangement uses TRBV19 and TRBJ1-2; possibly TRBD1 for D (5 bases). The ends were cut back, 6 bases at V and 2 bases at J, with 13 bases in the middle. Germline values: CDR1 LNHDA, CDR2 SQIVND (reference sequence). The CDR3 loop spans 14 amino acids. The CDR3 loop is CASSLTGQNYGYTF. DNA for the CDR3: TGTGCCAGTAGCCTAACCGGACAAAACTATGGCTACACCTTC.

J is TRBJ2-1 and V is TRBV5-5; D gene uncertain. Per the germline V gene, CDR1 is SGHKS and CDR2 is YYEKEE (reference sequence). The CDR3 spans 15 residues. The ends were cut back, 0 bases at V and 4 bases at J, with 11 bases in the middle. As DNA, the CDR3 is TGTGCCAGCAGCTTGGTTCAGAAGACTTACAATGAGCAGTTCTTC. Its protein is CASSLVQKTYNEQFF.

The chain is built from TRBV30 and TRBJ1-5; D not resolved. Per germline, CDR1 GTSNPN and CDR2 SVGIG (reference sequence). The CDR3 has 14 amino acids. Trimming shortened V by 1 base and J by 2 bases, and 9 bases separated the two germline ends. CDR3 sequence: CAWSANMGNQPQHF. The DNA of the CDR3 is TGTGCCTGGAGTGCAAACATGGGCAATCAGCCCCAGCATTTT.

The chain is built from TRBV11-2 and TRBJ1-5, with D unclear. V shed 4 bases and J shed 4 bases, with 14 bases lying between them. Germline V gives CDR1 SGHAT, CDR2 FQNNGV. The CDR3 consists of 15 residues. CDR3 nucleotides: TGTGCCAGCAGCTCACTCGGGTTTGGGAATCAGCCCCAGCATTTT. Residues: CASSSLGFGNQPQHF. The complete variable domain, with remaining parts taken from reference TRBV11-2 and TRBJ1-5, reads EAGVAQSPRYKIIEKRQSVAFWCNPISGHATLYWYQQILGQGPKLLIQFQNNGVVDDSQLPKDRFSAERLKGVDSTLKIQPAKLEDSAVYLCASSSLGFGNQPQHFGDGTRLSIL.

A single count supports this clone. The chain recombines TRBV5-6 with TRBJ1-5; no firm D call. V gave up 2 bases and J gave up 3 bases, with 9 bases separating them. In germline, CDR1 is SGHDT, CDR2 YYEEEE. The CDR3 totals 14 residues. DNA for the CDR3: TGTGCCAGCAGCTTATGGGGATCCAATCAGCCCCAGCATTTT. It is translated as CASSLWGSNQPQHF.

The gene calls are TRBV10-3 and TRBJ1-4; no reliable D call. There are 14 residues in the CDR3. V lost 5 bases, J lost 4 bases, and 11 bases lay in between. Germline CDR1 reads ENHRY; CDR2 reads SYGVKD. The CDR3 loop is CAISKEGNNEKLFF. The CDR3 nucleotides read TGTGCCATCAGTAAAGAAGGAAATAATGAAAAACTGTTTTTT.

V usage is TRBV10-3 and J usage is TRBJ1-2, with a weak D call TRBD1 (6 bases). The CDR3 consists of 16 residues. Trimming pared 4 bases from V and 5 bases from J, leaving 20 bases between. CDR1 and CDR2 (germline): ENHRY, SYGVKD. CDR3 coding DNA: TGTGCCATCAGTGGGATCCGGGACACCAAACGTTATGGCTACACCTTC. Translating it yields CAISGIRDTKRYGYTF.

V and J are TRBV15 and TRBJ1-2; 8 nucleotides align to TRBD1. The germline V gene encodes CDR1 LNHNV and CDR2 YYDKDF (reference sequence). The V and J ends lost 3 bases and 8 bases, in that order; junction bases with no gene match: 5. The CDR3 is made up of 13 amino acids. The DNA for the CDR3 is TGTGCCACCAGCAGCGACAGGGGAGGAGGCTACACCTTC. Protein: CATSSDRGGGYTF.

The chain links TRBV7-9 to TRBJ2-1, with D possibly being TRBD1 or TRBD2 (6 bases each). Trimming took 5 bases from V and 1 from J, leaving 21 bases between them. CDR3 length: 18 amino acids. The germline gives CDR1 SEHNR, CDR2 FQNEAQ (reference sequence). The CDR3 DNA follows: TGTGCCAGCAGCCACCGGAGGGGGGAAGGGATATCCTACAATGAGCAGTTCTTC. Translation: CASSHRRGEGISYNEQFF.

V gene TRBV5-1 combines with J gene TRBJ1-1; D perhaps matches TRBD1 (5 bases). Per the germline V gene, CDR1 is SGHRS and CDR2 is YFSETQ. Trimming cost V 0 bases and J 4 bases, with 13 bases left between them. The CDR3 sequence is 15 residues long. The chain's CDR3 is CASSLEGFGSTEAFF. CDR3 nucleotide sequence: TGCGCCAGCAGCTTGGAGGGGTTTGGGAGCACTGAAGCTTTCTTT.

The gene calls are TRBV7-3 and TRBJ2-3; the match to TRBD2 covers 7 bases. Trimming took 5 bases from V and 2 from J; bases not matched to a gene: 7. The CDR3 loop spans 15 amino acids. Germline V lookup: CDR1 SGHTA, CDR2 FQGTGA. CDR3: CASSTLAGPTDTQYF. CDR3 in DNA: TGTGCCAGCAGCACGTTAGCGGGCCCCACAGATACGCAGTATTTT.

The V gene is TRBV6-5, the J gene TRBJ2-7, with 9 bases matching TRBD1. This CDR3 has 16 amino acids. Germline CDR1 and CDR2: MNHEY and SVGAGI. The V segment lost 1 base and the J segment 5 bases; nucleotides outside the gene matches: 9. In nucleotides, the CDR3 is TGTGCCAGCAGTTACTGGGGCGGGACAGGGAAGGACGAGCAGTACTTC. Translated: CASSYWGGTGKDEQYF.

The chain employs TRBV11-2 and TRBJ1-3, with a weak D call TRBD1 (6 bases). CDR3 length: 16 amino acids. Germline V gene lookup returns CDR1 SGHAT and CDR2 FQNNGV. V lost 5 bases, J lost 0 bases, and 14 bases lay in between. The CDR3: CASSPFGQNSGNTIYF. The CDR3 DNA reads as TGTGCCAGCAGCCCTTTCGGACAGAACTCTGGAAACACCATATATTTT.

The gene calls are TRBV19 and TRBJ2-1; the match to TRBD1 covers 7 bases. Germline V gives CDR1 LNHDA, CDR2 SQIVND (reference sequence). The CDR3 runs 13 residues. V was clipped by 7 bases and J by 5 bases; unmatched bases: 5. CDR3: CASNPGQHNEQFF. CDR3 coding DNA: TGTGCCAGTAACCCGGGACAGCACAATGAGCAGTTCTTC.